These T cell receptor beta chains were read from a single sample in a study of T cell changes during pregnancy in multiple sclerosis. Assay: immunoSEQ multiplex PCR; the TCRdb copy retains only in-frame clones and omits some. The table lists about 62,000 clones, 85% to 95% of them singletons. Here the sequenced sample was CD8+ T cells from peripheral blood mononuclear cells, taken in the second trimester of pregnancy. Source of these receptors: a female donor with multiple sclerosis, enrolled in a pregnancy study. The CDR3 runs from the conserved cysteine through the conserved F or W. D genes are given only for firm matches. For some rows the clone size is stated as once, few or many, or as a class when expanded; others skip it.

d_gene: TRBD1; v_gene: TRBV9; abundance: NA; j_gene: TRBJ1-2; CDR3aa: CASSVGQGGDYGYTF; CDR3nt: TGTGCCAGCAGCGTAGGCCAGGGGGGAGACTATGGCTACACCTTC
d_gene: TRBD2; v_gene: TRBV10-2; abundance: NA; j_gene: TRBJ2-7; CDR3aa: CASSLAGEPSEQYF; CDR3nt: TGCGCCAGCAGCTTAGCGGGAGAACCATCCGAGCAGTACTTC
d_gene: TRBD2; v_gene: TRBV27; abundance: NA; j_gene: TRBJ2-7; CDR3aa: CASSLSGPTGLAGAFTYEQYF; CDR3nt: TGTGCCAGCAGTTTAAGCGGGCCAACAGGACTAGCGGGAGCATTTACCTACGAGCAGTACTTC
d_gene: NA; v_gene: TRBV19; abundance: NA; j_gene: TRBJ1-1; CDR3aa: CASSPGNTEAFF; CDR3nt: TGTGCCAGTAGTCCAGGGAACACTGAAGCTTTCTTT
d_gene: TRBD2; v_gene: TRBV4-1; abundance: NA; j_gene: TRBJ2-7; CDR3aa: CASSQPGLAGGADYEQYF; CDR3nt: TGCGCCAGCAGCCAACCCGGACTAGCGGGAGGAGCTGACTACGAGCAGTACTTC
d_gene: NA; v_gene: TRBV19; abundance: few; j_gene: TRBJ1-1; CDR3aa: CASSMGGYEAFF; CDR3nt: TGTGCCAGTAGCATGGGGGGATATGAAGCTTTCTTT
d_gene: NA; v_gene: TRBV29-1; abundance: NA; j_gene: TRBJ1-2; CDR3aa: CSASGDSNYGYTF; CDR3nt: TGCAGCGCCTCCGGGGATTCTAACTATGGCTACACCTTC
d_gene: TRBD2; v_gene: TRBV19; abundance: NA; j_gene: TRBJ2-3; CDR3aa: CASKGLAGAGDTQYF; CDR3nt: TGTGCCAGTAAGGGACTAGCGGGAGCAGGTGATACGCAGTATTTT
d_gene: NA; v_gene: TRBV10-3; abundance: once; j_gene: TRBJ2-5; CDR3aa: CAIKGAEQETQYF; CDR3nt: TGTGCCATCAAGGGAGCGGAGCAAGAGACCCAGTACTTC
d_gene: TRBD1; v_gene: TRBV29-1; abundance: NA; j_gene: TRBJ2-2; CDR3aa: CSVDGQGATGELFF; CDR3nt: TGCAGCGTTGACGGTCAGGGGGCAACCGGGGAGCTGTTTTTT
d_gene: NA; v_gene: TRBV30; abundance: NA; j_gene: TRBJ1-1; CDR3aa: CACPRGTEAFF; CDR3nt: TGTGCCTGCCCCAGAGGTACTGAAGCTTTCTTT
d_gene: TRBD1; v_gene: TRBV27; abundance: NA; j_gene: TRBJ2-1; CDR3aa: CASCPIQGIQSYNEQFF; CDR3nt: TGTGCCAGCTGCCCCATACAGGGGATACAGTCCTACAATGAGCAGTTCTTC
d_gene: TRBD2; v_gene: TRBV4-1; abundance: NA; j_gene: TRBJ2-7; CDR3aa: CASSQDRGSGRYEQYF; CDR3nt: TGCGCCAGCAGCCAAGATCGGGGTAGCGGGAGATACGAGCAGTACTTC
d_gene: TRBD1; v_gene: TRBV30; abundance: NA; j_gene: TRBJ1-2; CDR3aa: CAWSEGQGIHYGYTF; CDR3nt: TGTGCCTGGAGTGAAGGACAGGGGATTCACTATGGCTACACCTTC
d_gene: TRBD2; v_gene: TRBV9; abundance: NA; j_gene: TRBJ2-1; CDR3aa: CASSSPRAGSSYNEQFF; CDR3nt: TGTGCCAGCAGCTCGCCTAGAGCGGGAAGCTCCTACAATGAGCAGTTCTTC
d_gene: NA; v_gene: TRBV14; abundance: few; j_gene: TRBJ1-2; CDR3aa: CASSQVAYTGYTF; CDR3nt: TGTGCCAGCAGCCAAGTTGCTTACACTGGCTACACCTTC
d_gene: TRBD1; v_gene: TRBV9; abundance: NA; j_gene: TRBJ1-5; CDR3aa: CASSAGQVGQPQHF; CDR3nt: TGTGCCAGCAGCGCAGGACAGGTCGGGCAGCCCCAGCATTTT
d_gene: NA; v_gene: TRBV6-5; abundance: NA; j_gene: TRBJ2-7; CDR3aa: CASSNSPSYEQYF; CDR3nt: TGTGCCAGCAGCAACTCCCCCTCCTACGAGCAGTACTTC
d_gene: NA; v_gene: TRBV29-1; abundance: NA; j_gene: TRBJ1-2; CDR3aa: CSVEFAGAGYGYTF; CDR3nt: TGCAGCGTTGAATTCGCTGGAGCGGGGTATGGCTACACCTTC
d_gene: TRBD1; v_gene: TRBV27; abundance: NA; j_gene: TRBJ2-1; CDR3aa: CASSLSFGQGRHNEQFF; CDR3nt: TGTGCCAGCAGTTTATCGTTCGGACAGGGGAGACACAATGAGCAGTTCTTC
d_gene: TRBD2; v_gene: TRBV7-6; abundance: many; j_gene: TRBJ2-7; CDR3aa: CASSLMETSGYEQYF; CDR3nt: TGTGCCAGCAGCTTAATGGAAACTAGCGGATACGAGCAGTACTTC
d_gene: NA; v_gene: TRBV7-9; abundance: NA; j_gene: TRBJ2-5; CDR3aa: CASSLGGEGQYF; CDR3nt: TGTGCCAGCAGCTTAGGAGGCGAGGGACAGTACTTC
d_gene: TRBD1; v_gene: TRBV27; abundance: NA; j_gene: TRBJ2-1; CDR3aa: CASRDRVYTEQFF; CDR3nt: TGTGCCAGCAGAGACAGGGTCTACACTGAGCAGTTCTTC